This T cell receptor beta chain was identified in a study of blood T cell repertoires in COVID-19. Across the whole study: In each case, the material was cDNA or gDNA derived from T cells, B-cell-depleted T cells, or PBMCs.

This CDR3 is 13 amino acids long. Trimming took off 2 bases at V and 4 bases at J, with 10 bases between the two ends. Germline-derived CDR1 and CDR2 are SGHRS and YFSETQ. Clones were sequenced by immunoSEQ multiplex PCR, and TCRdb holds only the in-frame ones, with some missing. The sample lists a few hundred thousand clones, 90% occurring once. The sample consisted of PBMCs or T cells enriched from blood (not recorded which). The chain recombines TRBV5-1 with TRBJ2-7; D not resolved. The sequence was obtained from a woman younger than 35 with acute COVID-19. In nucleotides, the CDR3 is TGCGCCAGCAGCTTAGTACCGGGTTACGAGCAGTACTTC. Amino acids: CASSLVPGYEQYF.